A selection of T cell receptor beta chains follows, all from one sample in a study of cytomegalovirus exposure and HLA in healthy donors. Assay used: immunoSEQ multiplex PCR; TCRdb lists only in-frame clones, some missing. The sample holds 95,000 to 150,000 clones; approximately 8% are singletons and the top ten take less than 6.5%. Sequencing was carried out using PBMCs. The receptors were gathered from a woman in her thirties or forties in good health and CMV-seropositive. Each CDR3 is given with its conserved first and last residue. D genes are given only for firm matches. Not all rows give a size; the values are once, few, many and, for expanded clones, a class.

d_gene	abundance	v_gene	j_gene	CDR3aa	CDR3nt
TRBD1	few	TRBV4-2	TRBJ1-5	CASSQGGTGDLIAQHF	TGTGCCAGCAGCCAAGGAGGGACAGGGGACCTAATCGCCCAGCATTTT
NA	few	TRBV5-1	TRBJ2-5	CASSLARLSQETQYF	TGCGCCAGCAGCTTGGCCAGGTTATCCCAAGAGACCCAGTACTTC
NA	few	TRBV19	TRBJ1-4	CASKSGQANEKLFF	TGTGCCAGTAAAAGTGGGCAGGCTAATGAAAAACTGTTTTTT
NA	NA	TRBV7-9	TRBJ1-2	CASSLGQVDYGYTF	TGTGCCAGCAGCTTAGGGCAGGTCGACTATGGCTACACCTTC
TRBD1	few	TRBV29-1	TRBJ2-2	CSVSGTGGTGELFF	TGCAGCGTTTCCGGGACAGGGGGCACCGGGGAGCTGTTTTTT
NA	few	TRBV19	TRBJ2-2	CASSIRDRPTGELFF	TGTGCCAGTAGTATACGTGACAGACCCACCGGGGAGCTGTTTTTT
NA	many	TRBV7-8	TRBJ1-1	CASSLAGGENTEAFF	TGTGCCAGCAGCTTAGCGGGAGGGGAGAACACTGAAGCTTTCTTT
TRBD2	NA	TRBV5-1	TRBJ2-3	CASSLVSGGSTDTQYF	TGCGCCAGCAGCTTGGTTAGCGGGGGTAGCACAGATACGCAGTATTTT
TRBD2	few	TRBV18	TRBJ2-5	CASSPVAGGQETQYF	TGTGCCAGCTCACCAGTGGCGGGGGGCCAAGAGACCCAGTACTTC
TRBD1	few	TRBV9	TRBJ1-5	CASSGQGDQPQHF	TGTGCCAGCAGCGGACAGGGCGATCAGCCCCAGCATTTT
NA	few	TRBV27	TRBJ2-3	CASSLFRFNTDTQYF	TGTGCCAGCAGTTTATTTCGGTTCAACACAGATACGCAGTATTTT
TRBD2	few	TRBV5-1	TRBJ2-3	CASRTSPDTQYF	TGCGCCAGCCGGACTAGCCCAGATACGCAGTATTTT
NA	few	TRBV19	TRBJ2-7	CASTKTGGYYEQYF	TGTGCCAGTACCAAGACAGGAGGCTACTACGAGCAGTACTTC
TRBD1	NA	TRBV5-5	TRBJ1-1	CASSYRQGAGMNTEAFF	TGTGCCAGCAGCTATAGACAGGGGGCGGGCATGAACACTGAAGCTTTCTTT
TRBD1	few	TRBV9	TRBJ2-1	CASSVTGGVNEQFF	TGTGCCAGCAGCGTCACAGGGGGAGTCAATGAGCAGTTCTTC
TRBD2	NA	TRBV7-9	TRBJ2-7	CASSPGGLAYEQYF	TGTGCCAGCAGCCCGGGGGGACTAGCCTACGAGCAGTACTTC
TRBD1	few	TRBV5-4	TRBJ1-2	CASSTDRGRGYTF	TGTGCCAGCAGCACGGACAGGGGCCGGGGCTACACCTTC
NA	NA	TRBV30	TRBJ1-1	CAWRFLREAFF	TGTGCCTGGAGATTCCTCCGAGAGGCTTTCTTT
NA	few	TRBV10-1	TRBJ2-3	CASSEPYKTDTQYF	TGCGCCAGCAGTGAGCCGTACAAGACAGATACGCAGTATTTT
NA	NA	TRBV20-1	TRBJ1-1	CSASRTDEAFF	TGCAGTGCTAGCCGGACAGATGAAGCTTTCTTT
TRBD2	NA	TRBV27	TRBJ2-1	CASSLWASGGAGEQFF	TGTGCCAGCAGTTTATGGGCTAGCGGGGGGGCAGGAGAGCAGTTCTTC
NA	NA	TRBV11-2	TRBJ2-2	CASSSSFTGELFF	TGTGCCAGCAGCTCCAGTTTCACCGGGGAGCTGTTTTTT
NA	few	TRBV6-5	TRBJ1-1	CASSPTGGTEAFF	TGTGCCAGCAGCCCTACCGGGGGGACTGAAGCTTTCTTT